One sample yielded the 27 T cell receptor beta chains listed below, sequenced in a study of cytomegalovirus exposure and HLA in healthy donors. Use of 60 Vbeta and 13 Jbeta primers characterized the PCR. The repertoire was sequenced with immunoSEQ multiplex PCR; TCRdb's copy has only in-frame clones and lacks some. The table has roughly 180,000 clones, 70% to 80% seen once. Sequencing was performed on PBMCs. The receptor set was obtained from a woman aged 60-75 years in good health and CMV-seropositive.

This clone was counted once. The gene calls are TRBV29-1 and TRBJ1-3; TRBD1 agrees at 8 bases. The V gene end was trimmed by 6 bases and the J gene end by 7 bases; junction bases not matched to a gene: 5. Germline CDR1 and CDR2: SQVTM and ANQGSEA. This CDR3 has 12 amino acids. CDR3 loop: CSVDRGGNTIYF. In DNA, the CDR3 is TGCAGCGTCGACAGGGGCGGCAACACCATATATTTT.

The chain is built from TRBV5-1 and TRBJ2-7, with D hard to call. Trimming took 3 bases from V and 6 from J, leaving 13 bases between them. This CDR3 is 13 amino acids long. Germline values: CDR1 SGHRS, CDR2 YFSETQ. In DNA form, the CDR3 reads TGCGCCAGCAGCTCCCTAACCTCGGGCGAGCAGTACTTC. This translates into CASSSLTSGEQYF.

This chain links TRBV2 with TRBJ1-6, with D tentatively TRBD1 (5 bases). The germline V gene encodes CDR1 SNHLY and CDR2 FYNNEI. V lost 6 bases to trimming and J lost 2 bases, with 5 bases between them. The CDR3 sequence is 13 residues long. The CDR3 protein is CASRGPYNSPLHF. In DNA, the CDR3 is TGTGCCAGCAGGGGGCCCTATAATTCACCCCTCCACTTT.

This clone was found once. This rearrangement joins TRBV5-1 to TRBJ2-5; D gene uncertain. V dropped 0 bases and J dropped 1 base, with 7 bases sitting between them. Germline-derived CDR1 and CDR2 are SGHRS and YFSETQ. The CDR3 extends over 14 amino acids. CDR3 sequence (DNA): TGCGCCAGCAGCTTGGTTCCAGGCCAAGAGACCCAGTACTTC. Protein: CASSLVPGQETQYF.

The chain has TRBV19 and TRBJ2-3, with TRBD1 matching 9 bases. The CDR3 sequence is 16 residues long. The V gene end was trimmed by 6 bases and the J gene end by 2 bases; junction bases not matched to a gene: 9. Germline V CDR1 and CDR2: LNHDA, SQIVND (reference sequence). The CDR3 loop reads CASRQTGGAHTDTQYF. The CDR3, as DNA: TGTGCCAGTAGACAAACAGGGGGCGCACACACAGATACGCAGTATTTT.

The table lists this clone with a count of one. DNA for the CDR3: TGTGCCAGCAGTGAAGCGCTAGGGGGGGACTATGGCTACACCTTC. This gives the protein CASSEALGGDYGYTF. The rearrangement uses TRBV6-1 and TRBJ1-2; D might be TRBD1 (6 bases). V was clipped by 0 bases and J by 3 bases, with 11 bases between them. Germline V gives CDR1 MNHNS, CDR2 SASEGT. The CDR3 has 15 residues.

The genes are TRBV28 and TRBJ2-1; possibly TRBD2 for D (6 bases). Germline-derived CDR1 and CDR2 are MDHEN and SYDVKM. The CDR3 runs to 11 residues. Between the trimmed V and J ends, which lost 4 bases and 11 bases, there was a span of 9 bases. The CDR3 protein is CASSSGLKQFF. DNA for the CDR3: TGTGCCAGCAGTTCAGGACTAAAGCAGTTCTTC.

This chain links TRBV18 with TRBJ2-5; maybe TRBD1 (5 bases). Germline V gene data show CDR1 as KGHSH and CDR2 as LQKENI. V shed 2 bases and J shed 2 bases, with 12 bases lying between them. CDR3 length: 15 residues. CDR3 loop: CASSPRQGGQETQYF. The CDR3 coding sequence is TGTGCCAGCTCACCAAGGCAGGGTGGGCAAGAGACCCAGTACTTC.

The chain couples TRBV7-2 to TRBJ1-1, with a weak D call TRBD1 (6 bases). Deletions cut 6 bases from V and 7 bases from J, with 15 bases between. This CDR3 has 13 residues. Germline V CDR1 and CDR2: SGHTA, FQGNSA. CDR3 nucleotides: TGTGCCAGCAGTTCAATCTCCAGGGGTGAAGCTTTCTTT. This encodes CASSSISRGEAFF.

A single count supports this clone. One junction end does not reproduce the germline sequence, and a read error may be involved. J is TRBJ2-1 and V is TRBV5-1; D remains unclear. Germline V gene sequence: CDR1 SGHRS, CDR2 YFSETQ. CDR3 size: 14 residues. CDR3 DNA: TGCGCCAGCAGCTTGGTTGACTCCCACAATGAGCAGTTCTTC. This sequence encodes CASSLVDSHNEQFF.

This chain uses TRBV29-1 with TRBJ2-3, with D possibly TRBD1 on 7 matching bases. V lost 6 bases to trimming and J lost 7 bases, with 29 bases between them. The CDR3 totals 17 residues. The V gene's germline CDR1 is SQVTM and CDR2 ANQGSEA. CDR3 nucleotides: TGCAGCGTCGGGGGTTGGGGACAGCCCCTCGCCGTGAATACGCAGTATTTT. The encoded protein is CSVGGWGQPLAVNTQYF.

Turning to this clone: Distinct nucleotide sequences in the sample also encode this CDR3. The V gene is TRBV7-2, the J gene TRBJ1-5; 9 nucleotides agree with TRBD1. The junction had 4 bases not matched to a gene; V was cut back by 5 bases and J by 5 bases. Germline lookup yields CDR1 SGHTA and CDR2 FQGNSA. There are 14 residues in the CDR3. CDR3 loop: CASSPDRGDQPQHF. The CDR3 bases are TGTGCCAGCAGCCCCGACAGGGGGGATCAGCCCCAGCATTTT. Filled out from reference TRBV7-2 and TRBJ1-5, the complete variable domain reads GAGVSQSPSNKVTEKGKDVELRCDPISGHTALYWYRQSLGQGLEFLIYFQGNSAPDKSGLPSDRFSAERTGGSVSTLTIQRTQQEDSAVYLCASSPDRGDQPQHFGDGTRLSIL.

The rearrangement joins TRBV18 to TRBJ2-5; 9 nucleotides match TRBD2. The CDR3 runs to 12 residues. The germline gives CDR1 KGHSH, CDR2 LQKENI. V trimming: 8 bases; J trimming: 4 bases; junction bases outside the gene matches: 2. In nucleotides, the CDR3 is TGTGCCAGCGAAGCGGGGGGAGAGACCCAGTACTTC. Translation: CASEAGGETQYF.

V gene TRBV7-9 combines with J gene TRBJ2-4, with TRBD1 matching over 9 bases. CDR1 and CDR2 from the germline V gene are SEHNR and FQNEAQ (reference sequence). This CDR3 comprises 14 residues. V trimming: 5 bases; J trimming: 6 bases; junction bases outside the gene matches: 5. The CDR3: CASSTTGQGNIQYF. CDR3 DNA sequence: TGTGCCAGCAGCACCACGGGACAGGGAAACATTCAGTACTTC.

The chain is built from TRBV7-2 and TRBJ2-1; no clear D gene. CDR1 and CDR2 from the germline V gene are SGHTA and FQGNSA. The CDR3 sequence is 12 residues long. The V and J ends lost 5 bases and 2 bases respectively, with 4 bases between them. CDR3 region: CASSTTYNEQFF. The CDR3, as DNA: TGTGCCAGCAGCACTACCTACAATGAGCAGTTCTTC.

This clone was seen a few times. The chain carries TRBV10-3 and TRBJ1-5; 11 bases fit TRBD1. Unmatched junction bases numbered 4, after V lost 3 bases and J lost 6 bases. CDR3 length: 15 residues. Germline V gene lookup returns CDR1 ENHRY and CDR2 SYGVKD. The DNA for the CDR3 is TGTGCCATCAGTGACGGACAGGGGGCAGTTCAGCCCCAGCATTTT. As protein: CAISDGQGAVQPQHF.

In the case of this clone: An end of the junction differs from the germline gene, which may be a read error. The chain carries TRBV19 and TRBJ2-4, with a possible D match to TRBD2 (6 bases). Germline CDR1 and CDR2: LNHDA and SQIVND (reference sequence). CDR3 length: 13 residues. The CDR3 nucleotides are TGTGCCAGTAGTATAGACAATTATGGGGGACTTCACTTC. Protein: CASSIDNYGGLHF.

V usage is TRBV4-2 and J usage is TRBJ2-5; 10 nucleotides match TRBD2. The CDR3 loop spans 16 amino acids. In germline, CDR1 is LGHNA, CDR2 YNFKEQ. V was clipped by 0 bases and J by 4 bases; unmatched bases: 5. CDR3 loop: CASSQDKAGGRETQYF. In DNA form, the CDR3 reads TGTGCCAGCAGCCAAGATAAAGCGGGAGGGCGAGAGACCCAGTACTTC.

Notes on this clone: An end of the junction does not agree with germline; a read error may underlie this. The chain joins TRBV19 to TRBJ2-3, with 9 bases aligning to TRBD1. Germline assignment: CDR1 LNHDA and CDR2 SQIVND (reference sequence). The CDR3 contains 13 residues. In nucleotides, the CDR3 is TGTGTCAGTAGTAGGACAGGGGTGGATACGCAGTATTTT. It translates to CVSSRTGVDTQYF. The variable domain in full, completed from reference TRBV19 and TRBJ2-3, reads DGGITQSPKYLFRKEGQNVTLSCEQNLNHDAMYWYRQDPGQGLRLIYYSQIVNDFQKGDIAEGYSVSREKKESFPLTVTSAQKNPTAFYLCVSSRTGVDTQYFGPGTRLTVL.

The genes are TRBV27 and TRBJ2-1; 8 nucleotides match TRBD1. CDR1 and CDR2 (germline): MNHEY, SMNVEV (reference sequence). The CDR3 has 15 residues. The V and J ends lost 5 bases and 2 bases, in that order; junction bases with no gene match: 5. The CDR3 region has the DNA TGTGCCAGCAGTGGACAGGGAACTCCCTACAATGAGCAGTTCTTC. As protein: CASSGQGTPYNEQFF.

The CDR3 bases are TGTGCCAGTGGACAGGGTTACGAAAAACTGTTTTTT. It codes for CASGQGYEKLFF. This sequence joins TRBV19 and TRBJ1-4; 8 bases match TRBD1. From germline, CDR1 is LNHDA and CDR2 SQIVND (reference sequence). This CDR3 is 12 amino acids long. Germline trimming cut 8 bases from V and 8 bases from J; bases unmatched to any gene: 4.

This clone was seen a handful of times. The CDR3 here is CSARKTVEAFF. CDR3 in DNA: TGCAGTGCTAGAAAGACAGTTGAAGCTTTCTTT. The chain recombines TRBV20-1 with TRBJ1-1, with D possibly being TRBD1 (5 bases). V lost 2 bases and J lost 7, with 8 bases in between. CDR3 length: 11 amino acids. Germline V gives CDR1 DFQATT, CDR2 SNEGSKA (reference sequence).

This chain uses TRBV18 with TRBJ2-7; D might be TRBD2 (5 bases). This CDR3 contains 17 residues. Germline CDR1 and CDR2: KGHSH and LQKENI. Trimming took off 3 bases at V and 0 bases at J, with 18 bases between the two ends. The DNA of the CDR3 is TGTGCCAGCTCACCCCGATTCGGAGGTCCTAGCTCCTACGAGCAGTACTTC. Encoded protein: CASSPRFGGPSSYEQYF.

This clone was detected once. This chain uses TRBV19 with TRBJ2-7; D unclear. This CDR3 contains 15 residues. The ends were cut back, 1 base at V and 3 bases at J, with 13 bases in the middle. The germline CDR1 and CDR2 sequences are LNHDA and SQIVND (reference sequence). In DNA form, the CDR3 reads TGTGCCAGTAGTATAGGACCGGGTCTCGGCTACGAGCAGTACTTC. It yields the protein CASSIGPGLGYEQYF.

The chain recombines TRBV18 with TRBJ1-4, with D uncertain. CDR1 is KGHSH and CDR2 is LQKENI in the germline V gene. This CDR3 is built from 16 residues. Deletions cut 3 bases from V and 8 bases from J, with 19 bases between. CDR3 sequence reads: CASSPPASGKREKLFF. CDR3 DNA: TGTGCCAGCTCACCGCCAGCATCGGGGAAGCGGGAAAAACTGTTTTTT.

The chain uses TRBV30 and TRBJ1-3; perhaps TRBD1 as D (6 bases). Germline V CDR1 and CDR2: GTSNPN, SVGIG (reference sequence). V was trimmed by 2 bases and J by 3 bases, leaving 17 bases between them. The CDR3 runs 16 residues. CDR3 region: CAWSSVAARGGNTIYF. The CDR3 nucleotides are TGTGCCTGGAGTTCGGTGGCGGCCAGGGGTGGAAACACCATATATTTT.

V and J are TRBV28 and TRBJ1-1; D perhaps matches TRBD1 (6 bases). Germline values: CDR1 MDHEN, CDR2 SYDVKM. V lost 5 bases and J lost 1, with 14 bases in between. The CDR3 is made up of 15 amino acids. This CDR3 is CASSEPTGGNTEAFF. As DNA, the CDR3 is TGTGCCAGCAGTGAGCCGACAGGTGGGAACACTGAAGCTTTCTTT.